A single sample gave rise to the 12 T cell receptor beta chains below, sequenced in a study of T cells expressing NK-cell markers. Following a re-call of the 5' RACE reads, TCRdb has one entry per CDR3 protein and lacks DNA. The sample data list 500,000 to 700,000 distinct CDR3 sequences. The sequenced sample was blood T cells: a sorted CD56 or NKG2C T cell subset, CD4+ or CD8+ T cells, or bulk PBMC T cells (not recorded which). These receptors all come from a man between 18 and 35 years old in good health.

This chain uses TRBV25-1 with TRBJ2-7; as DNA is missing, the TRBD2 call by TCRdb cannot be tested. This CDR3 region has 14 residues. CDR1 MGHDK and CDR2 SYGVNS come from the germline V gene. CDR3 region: CASSGLGPANEQYF.

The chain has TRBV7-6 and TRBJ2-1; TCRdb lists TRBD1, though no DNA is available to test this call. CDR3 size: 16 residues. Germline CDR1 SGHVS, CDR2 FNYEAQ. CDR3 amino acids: CASSPGPGQGHGEQFF.

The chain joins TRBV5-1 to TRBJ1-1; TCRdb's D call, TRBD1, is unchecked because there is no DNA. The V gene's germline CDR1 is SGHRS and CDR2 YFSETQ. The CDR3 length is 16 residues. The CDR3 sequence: CASSFRQGGLNTEAFF.

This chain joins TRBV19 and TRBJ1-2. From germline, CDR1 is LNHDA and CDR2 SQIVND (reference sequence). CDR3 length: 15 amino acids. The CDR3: CASSIDREWRDGYTF.

The CDR3 protein is CASSPEHSIQPQHF. This chain joins TRBV11-2 and TRBJ1-5. This CDR3 is 14 amino acids long. Per germline, CDR1 SGHAT and CDR2 FQNNGV.

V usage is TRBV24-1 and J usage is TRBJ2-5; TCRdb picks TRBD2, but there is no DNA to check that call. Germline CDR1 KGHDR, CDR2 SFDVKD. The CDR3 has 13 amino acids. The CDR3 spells CATGRGLEETQYF.

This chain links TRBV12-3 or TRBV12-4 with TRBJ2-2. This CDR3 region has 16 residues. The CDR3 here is CASSFPGVTNTGELFF.

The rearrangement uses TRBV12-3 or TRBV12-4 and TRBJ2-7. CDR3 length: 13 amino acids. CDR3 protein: CASSPLGWGEQYF.

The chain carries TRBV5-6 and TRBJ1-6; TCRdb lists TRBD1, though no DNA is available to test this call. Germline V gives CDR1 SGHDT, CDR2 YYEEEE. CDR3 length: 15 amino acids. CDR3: CASSLGTGRHSPLHF.

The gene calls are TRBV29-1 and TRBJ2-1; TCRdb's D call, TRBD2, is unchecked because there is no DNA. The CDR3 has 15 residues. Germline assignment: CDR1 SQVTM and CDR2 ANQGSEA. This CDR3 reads CSVASPGPTDSEQFF.

The CDR3: CASSQDIRVQGAQYF. The chain joins TRBV3-1 to TRBJ2-7; TCRdb gives TRBD1 as the D gene, but with no DNA this cannot be confirmed. CDR3 length: 15 residues. Germline V CDR1 and CDR2: LGHDT, YNNKEL (reference sequence).

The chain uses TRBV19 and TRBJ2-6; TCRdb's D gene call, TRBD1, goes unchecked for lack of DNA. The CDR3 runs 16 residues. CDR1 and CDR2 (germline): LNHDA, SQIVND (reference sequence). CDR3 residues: CASTRQGSSGANVLTF. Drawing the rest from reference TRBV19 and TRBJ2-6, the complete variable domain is DGGITQSPKYLFRKEGQNVTLSCEQNLNHDAMYWYRQDPGQGLRLIYYSQIVNDFQKGDIAEGYSVSREKKESFPLTVTSAQKNPTAFYLCASTRQGSSGANVLTFGAGSRLTVL.